These 9 T cell receptor beta chains were all obtained from the same sample, sequenced in a study of glioma-infiltrating T cells after dendritic cell vaccination. Time point specified: after dendritic cell vaccination, including at tumor progression/relapse. TCRdb's table, derived via immunoSEQ multiplex PCR, lists solely in-frame clones and lacks some. The profile shows some 110,000 clones, around 87% of them singletons. The sample in question was blood, obtained after dendritic cell vaccination. All receptors come from a human donor with glioblastoma.

The V gene is TRBV11-2, the J gene TRBJ1-5; a possible D gene is TRBD1 (6 bases). CDR1 is SGHAT and CDR2 is FQNNGV in the germline V gene. The CDR3 loop spans 14 amino acids. Trimming pared 1 base from V and 6 bases from J, leaving 10 bases between. The CDR3, as DNA: TGTGCCAGCAGCTTAGCAGGGGTAGGTCAGCCCCAGCATTTT. Translated: CASSLAGVGQPQHF.

Only one count was recorded for this clone. The chain combines TRBV10-3 with TRBJ2-1, with D maybe TRBD2 (5 bases). With 3 bases removed from V and 10 bases from J, the gap between germline ends came to 13 bases. The CDR3 is made up of 13 amino acids. CDR1 and CDR2 from the germline V gene are ENHRY and SYGVKD. CDR3 DNA sequence: TGTGCCATCAGTGAAGTGGCTAGCCGAGAGCAGTTCTTC. Amino acids: CAISEVASREQFF.

The chain couples TRBV5-4 to TRBJ2-7; perhaps TRBD1 as D (6 bases). This CDR3 region has 15 residues. The V and J ends lost 0 bases and 4 bases respectively, with 14 bases between them. The germline gives CDR1 SGHNT, CDR2 YYREEE (reference sequence). The DNA of the CDR3 is TGTGCCAGCAGCTTGGGTCAGGGGTCACGTTACGAGCAGTACTTC. This sequence encodes CASSLGQGSRYEQYF. Complete variable domain (other parts from reference TRBV5-4 and TRBJ2-7): ETGVTQSPTHLIKTRGQQVTLRCSSQSGHNTVSWYQQALGQGPQFIFQYYREEENGRGNFPPRFSGLQFPNYSSELNVNALELDDSALYLCASSLGQGSRYEQYFGPGTRLTVT.

This clone was detected once. J is TRBJ2-7 and V is TRBV11-2; a possible D gene is TRBD2 (6 bases). The CDR3 is 16 amino acids. Germline V gene lookup returns CDR1 SGHAT and CDR2 FQNNGV. The ends were cut back, 3 bases at V and 6 bases at J, with 21 bases in the middle. CDR3 DNA sequence: TGTGCCAGCAGCTTGGGGGGTTCCGGGGGACTCGGCGAGCAGTACTTC. Residues: CASSLGGSGGLGEQYF.

This rearrangement joins TRBV12-5 to TRBJ2-3; no firm D call. CDR1 LGHNT and CDR2 FRNRAP come from the germline V gene. The ends were cut back, 4 bases at V and 3 bases at J, with 11 bases in the middle. This CDR3 is built from 14 residues. In DNA form, the CDR3 reads TGTGCTAGTGGTTCCGGTGTGAGTACAGATACGCAGTATTTT. This encodes CASGSGVSTDTQYF.

This clone is a singleton in its sample. The rearrangement uses TRBV21-1 and TRBJ2-1; TRBD2 is taken as the D call from the table, unchecked against the DNA. TRBV21-1 is classified as a pseudogene. This CDR3 has 15 residues. The CDR3 sequence is CASSNLAGGYNEQFF. The CDR3 DNA reads TGTGCCAGCAGCAACCTAGCGGGTGGGTACAATGAGCAGTTCTTC.

The chain employs TRBV4-2 and TRBJ1-4, with a weak D call TRBD1 (5 bases). Looked up from germline, CDR1 is LGHNA and CDR2 is YNFKEQ. V gave up 0 bases and J gave up 0 bases, with 8 bases separating them. This CDR3 contains 16 residues. The CDR3 loop is CASSQDPRATNEKLFF. The CDR3 DNA sequence: TGTGCCAGCAGCCAAGATCCCAGGGCAACTAATGAAAAACTGTTTTTT.

This clone was seen only once. The chain employs TRBV5-1 and TRBJ2-2, with 12 bases lining up with TRBD1. The trim removed 4 bases at V and 7 bases at J, leaving 11 bases unmatched. Per the germline V gene, CDR1 is SGHRS and CDR2 is YFSETQ. This CDR3 is 17 amino acids long. CDR3 sequence reads: CASSPPGTGGAGGELFF. CDR3 coding DNA: TGCGCCAGCAGCCCACCCGGGACAGGGGGCGCAGGCGGGGAGCTGTTTTTT.

J is TRBJ2-7 and V is TRBV5-8; D is possibly TRBD2 (5 bases). CDR1 SGHTS and CDR2 YDEGEE come from the germline V gene. This CDR3 has 14 amino acids. V shed 2 bases and J shed 2 bases, with 11 bases lying between them. In DNA form, the CDR3 reads TGTGCCAGCAGCTTATTCAGCGGTACCTACGAGCAGTACTTC. Its protein product is CASSLFSGTYEQYF.